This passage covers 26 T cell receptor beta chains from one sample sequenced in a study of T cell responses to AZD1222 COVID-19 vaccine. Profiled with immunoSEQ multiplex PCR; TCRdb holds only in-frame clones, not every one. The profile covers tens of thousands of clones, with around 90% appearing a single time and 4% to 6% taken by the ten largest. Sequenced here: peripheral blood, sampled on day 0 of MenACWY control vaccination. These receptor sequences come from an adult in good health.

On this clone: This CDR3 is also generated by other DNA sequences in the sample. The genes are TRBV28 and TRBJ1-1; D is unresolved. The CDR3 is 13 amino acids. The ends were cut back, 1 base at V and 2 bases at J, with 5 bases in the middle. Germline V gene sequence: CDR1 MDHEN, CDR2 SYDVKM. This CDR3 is CASSLLGNTEAFF. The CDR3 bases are TGTGCCAGCAGTTTATTAGGTAACACTGAAGCTTTCTTT. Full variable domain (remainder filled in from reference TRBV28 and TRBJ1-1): DVKVTQSSRYLVKRTGEKVFLECVQDMDHENMFWYRQDPGLGLRLIYFSYDVKMKEKGDIPEGYSVSREKKERFSLILESASTNQTSMYLCASSLLGNTEAFFGQGTRLTVV.

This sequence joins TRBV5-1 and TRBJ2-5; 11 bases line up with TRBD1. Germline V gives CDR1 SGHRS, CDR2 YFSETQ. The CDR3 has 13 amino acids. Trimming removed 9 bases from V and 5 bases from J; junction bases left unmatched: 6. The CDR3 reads CAILDRGRETQYF. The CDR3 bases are TGCGCCATCTTGGACAGGGGGCGCGAGACCCAGTACTTC.

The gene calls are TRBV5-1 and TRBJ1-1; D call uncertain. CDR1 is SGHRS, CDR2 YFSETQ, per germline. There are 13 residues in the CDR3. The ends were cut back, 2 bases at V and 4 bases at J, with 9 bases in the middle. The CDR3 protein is CASSFGLGTEAFF. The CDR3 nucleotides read TGCGCCAGCAGCTTCGGATTAGGCACTGAAGCTTTCTTT.

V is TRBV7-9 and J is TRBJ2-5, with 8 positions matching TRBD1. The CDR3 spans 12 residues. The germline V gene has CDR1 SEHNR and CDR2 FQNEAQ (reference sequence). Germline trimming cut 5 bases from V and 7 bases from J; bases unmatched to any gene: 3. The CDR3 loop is CASSTGQGTQYF. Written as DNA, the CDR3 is TGTGCCAGCAGCACCGGACAGGGGACCCAGTACTTC.

In nucleotides, the CDR3 is TGTGCCAGCAGTTACTCGGGCGGTAATCAGCCCCAGCATTTT. Translation gives CASSYSGGNQPQHF. This chain joins TRBV6-5 and TRBJ1-5; D is undetermined. Trimming stripped 0 bases from V and 4 bases from J, with 7 bases between. There are 14 residues in the CDR3. The germline V gene has CDR1 MNHEY and CDR2 SVGAGI.

CDR3 protein: CASSPGTGEQPQHF. CDR3 DNA sequence: TGTGCCAGCTCACCGGGGACAGGGGAACAGCCCCAGCATTTT. This chain joins TRBV18 and TRBJ1-5; 10 bases are shared with TRBD1. This CDR3 spans 14 amino acids. Trimming cost V 3 bases and J 7 bases; bases outside gene matches: 3. From germline, CDR1 is KGHSH and CDR2 LQKENI.

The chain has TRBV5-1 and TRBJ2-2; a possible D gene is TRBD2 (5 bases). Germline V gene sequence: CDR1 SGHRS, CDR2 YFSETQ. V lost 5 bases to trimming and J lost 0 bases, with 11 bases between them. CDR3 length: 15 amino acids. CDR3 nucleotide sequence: TGCGCCAGCAGTTCGGGGAATACGAACACCGGGGAGCTGTTTTTT. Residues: CASSSGNTNTGELFF.

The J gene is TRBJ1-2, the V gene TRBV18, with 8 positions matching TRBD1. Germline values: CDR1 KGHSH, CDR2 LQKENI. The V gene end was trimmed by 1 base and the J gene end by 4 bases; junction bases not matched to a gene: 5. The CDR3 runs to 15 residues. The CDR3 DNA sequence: TGTGCCAGCTCACCACAGACAGGGGAGCCCTATGGCTACACCTTC. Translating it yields CASSPQTGEPYGYTF.

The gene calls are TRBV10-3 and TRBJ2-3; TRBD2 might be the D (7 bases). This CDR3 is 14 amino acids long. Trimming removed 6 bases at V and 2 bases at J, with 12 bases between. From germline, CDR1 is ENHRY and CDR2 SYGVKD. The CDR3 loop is CAIRRGGSTDTQYF. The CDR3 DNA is TGTGCCATCAGGCGCGGGGGCTCCACAGATACGCAGTATTTT.

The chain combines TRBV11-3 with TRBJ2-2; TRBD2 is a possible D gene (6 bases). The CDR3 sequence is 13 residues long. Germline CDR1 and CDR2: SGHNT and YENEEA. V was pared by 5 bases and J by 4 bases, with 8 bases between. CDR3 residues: CASSHGGTGELFF. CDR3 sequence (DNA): TGTGCCAGCAGCCACGGGGGCACCGGGGAGCTGTTTTTT.

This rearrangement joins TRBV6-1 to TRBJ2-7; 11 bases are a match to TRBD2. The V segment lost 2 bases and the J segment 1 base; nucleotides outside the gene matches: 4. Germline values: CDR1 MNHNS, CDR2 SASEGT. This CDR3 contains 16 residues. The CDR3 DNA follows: TGTGCCAGCAGTGAATACGGGACTAGCGGATCCTACGAGCAGTACTTC. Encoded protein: CASSEYGTSGSYEQYF.

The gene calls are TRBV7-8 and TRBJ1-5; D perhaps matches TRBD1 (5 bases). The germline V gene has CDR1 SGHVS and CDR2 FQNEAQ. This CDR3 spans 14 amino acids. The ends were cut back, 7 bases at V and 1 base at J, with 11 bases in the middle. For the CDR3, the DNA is TGTGCCAGCAACACGGACATCAGCAATCAGCCCCAGCATTTT. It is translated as CASNTDISNQPQHF.

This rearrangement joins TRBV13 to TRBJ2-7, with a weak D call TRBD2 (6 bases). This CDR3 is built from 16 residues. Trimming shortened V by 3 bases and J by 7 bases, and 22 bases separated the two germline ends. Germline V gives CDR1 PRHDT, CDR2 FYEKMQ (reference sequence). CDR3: CASSFATLAVVGEQYF. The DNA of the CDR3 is TGTGCCAGCAGCTTCGCTACCTTAGCGGTGGTCGGAGAGCAGTACTTC.

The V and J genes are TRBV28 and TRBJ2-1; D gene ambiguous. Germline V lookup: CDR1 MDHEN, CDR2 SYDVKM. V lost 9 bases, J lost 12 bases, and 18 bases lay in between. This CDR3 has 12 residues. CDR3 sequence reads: CASDGAPLGQFF. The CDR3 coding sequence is TGTGCCAGTGACGGAGCCCCATTAGGGCAGTTCTTC. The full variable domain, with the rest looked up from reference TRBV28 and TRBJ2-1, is DVKVTQSSRYLVKRTGEKVFLECVQDMDHENMFWYRQDPGLGLRLIYFSYDVKMKEKGDIPEGYSVSREKKERFSLILESASTNQTSMYLCASDGAPLGQFFGPGTRLTVL.

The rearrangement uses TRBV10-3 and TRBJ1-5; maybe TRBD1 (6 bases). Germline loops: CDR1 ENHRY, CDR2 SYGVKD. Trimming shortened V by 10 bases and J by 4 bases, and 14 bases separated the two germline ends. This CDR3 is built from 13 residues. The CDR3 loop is CASARDTNQPQHF. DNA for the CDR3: TGTGCCAGCGCCCGGGACACAAATCAGCCCCAGCATTTT.

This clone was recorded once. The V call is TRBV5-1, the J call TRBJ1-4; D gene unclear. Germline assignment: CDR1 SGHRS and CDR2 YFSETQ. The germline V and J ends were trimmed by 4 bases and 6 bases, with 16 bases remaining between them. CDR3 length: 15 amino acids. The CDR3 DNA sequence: TGCGCCAGCAGCCTCGACGTAGGTAGCTATGAAAAACTGTTTTTT. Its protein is CASSLDVGSYEKLFF.

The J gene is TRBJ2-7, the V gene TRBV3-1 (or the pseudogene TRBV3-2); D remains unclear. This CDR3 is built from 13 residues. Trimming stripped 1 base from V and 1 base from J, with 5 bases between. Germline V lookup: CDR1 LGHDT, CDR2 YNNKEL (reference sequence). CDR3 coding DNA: TGTGCCAGCAGCCAAGGGGCTTCCTACGAGCAGTACTTC. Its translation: CASSQGASYEQYF.

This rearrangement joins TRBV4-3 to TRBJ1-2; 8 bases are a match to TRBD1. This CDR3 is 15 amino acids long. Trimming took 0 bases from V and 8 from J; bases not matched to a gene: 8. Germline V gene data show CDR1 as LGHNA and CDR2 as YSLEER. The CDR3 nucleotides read TGCGCCAGCAGCCAAGATAGCCAGGGGGCGGTCGGCTACACCTTC. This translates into CASSQDSQGAVGYTF.

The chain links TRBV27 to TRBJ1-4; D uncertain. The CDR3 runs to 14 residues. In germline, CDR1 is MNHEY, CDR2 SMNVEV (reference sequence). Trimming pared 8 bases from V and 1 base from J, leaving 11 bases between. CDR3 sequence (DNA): TGTGCCAGCGGGAGGGAATTAACTAATGAAAAACTGTTTTTT. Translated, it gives CASGRELTNEKLFF.

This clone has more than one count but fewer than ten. The CDR3 region is CATDPPGLKWETQYF. The CDR3 DNA sequence: TGTGCCACCGACCCCCCGGGCCTAAAATGGGAGACCCAGTACTTC. The chain joins TRBV24-1 to TRBJ2-5; no clear D gene. Per germline, CDR1 KGHDR and CDR2 SFDVKD. Trimming left V 9 bases short and J 5 bases short, with 21 bases between. The length of the CDR3 is 15 residues.

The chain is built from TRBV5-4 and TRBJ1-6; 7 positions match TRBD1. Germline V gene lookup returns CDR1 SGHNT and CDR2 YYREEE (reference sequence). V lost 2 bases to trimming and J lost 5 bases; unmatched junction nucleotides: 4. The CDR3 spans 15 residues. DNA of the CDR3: TGTGCCAGCAGCTTTCTTGACAGGGATAATTCACCCCTCCACTTT. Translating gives CASSFLDRDNSPLHF.

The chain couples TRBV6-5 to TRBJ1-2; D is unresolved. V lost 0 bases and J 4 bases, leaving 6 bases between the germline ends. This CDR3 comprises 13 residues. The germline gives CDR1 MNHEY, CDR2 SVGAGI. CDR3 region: CASSYSYGYGYTF. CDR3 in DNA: TGTGCCAGCAGTTACTCGTACGGCTATGGCTACACCTTC.

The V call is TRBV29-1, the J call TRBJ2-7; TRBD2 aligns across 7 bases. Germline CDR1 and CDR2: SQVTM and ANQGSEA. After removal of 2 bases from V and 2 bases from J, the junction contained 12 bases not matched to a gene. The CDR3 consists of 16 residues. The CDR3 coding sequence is TGCAGCGTTGAACCCCTGACTAGCAAGGGAACCTACGAGCAGTACTTC. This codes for CSVEPLTSKGTYEQYF.

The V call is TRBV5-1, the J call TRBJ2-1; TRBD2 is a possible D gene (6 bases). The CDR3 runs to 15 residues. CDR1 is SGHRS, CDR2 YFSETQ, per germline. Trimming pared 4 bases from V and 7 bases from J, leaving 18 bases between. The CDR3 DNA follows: TGCGCCAGCAGCCGCGGGGAATCAATAATGAATGAGCAGTTCTTC. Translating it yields CASSRGESIMNEQFF.

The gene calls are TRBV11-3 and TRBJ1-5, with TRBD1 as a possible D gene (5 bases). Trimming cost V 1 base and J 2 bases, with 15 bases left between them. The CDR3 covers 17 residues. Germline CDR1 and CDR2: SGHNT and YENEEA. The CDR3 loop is CASSLAGDSRGNQPQHF. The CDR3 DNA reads TGTGCCAGCAGCTTAGCCGGCGACAGTAGGGGCAATCAGCCCCAGCATTTT.

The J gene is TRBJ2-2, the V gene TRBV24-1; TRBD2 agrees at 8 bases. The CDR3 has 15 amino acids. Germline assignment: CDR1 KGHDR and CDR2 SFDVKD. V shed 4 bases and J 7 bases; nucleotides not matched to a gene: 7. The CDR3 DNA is TGTGCCACCAGTGAACGGACTAGCTGGGGCGGGGAGCTGTTTTTT. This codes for CATSERTSWGGELFF.